This TCR beta chain was recorded in a study of blood T cells in healthy people across ages. Study conclusions and caveats: Estimated diversity across one million T cells was deemed an underestimate. Bulk PBMC profiling left naive and antigen-experienced comparisons inconclusive.

Every donor contributed around 10 milliliters of peripheral blood by blood draw. The V gene's germline CDR1 is SGHRS and CDR2 YFSETQ. The CDR3 has 13 amino acids. V dropped 0 bases and J dropped 12 bases, with 13 bases sitting between them. As regards this clonotype: Its antigen is not known.

PCR was performed a second time for about 6 to 12 cycles using a sample-barcoded 5' primer and a J-beta primer mix. Unique molecular identifiers of 12 random nucleotides labeled each cDNA. Each CDR3 protein gets one entry after TCRdb re-called the 5' RACE reads with MiXCR. The sample gives about 1.5 million distinct CDR3 sequences, roughly two fifths of which show up once; just over 4% is in the top ten. The chain recombines TRBV5-1 with TRBJ2-1, with D perhaps being TRBD1 or TRBD2 (5 bases each). The clonotype was recovered from a woman between 18 and 30 years old in good health. Sequencing used blood. The CDR3 coding sequence is TGCGCCAGCAGCTTGGAACGGGGCTTCGCGCAGTTCTTC. Translation gives CASSLERGFAQFF.